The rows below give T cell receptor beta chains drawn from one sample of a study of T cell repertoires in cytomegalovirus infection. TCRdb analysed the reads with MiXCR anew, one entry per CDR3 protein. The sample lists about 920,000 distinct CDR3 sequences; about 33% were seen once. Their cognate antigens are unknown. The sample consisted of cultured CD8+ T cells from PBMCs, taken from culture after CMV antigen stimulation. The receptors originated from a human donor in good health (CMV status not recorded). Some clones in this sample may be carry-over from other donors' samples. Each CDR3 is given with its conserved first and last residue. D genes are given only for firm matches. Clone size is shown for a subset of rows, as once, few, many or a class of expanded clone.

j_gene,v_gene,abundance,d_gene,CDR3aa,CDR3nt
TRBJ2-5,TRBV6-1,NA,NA,CVSDSQETQYF,TGTGTCAGCGACAGTCAAGAGACCCAGTACTTC
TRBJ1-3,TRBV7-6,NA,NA,CASSREGVDTIYF,TGTGCCAGCAGCCGAGAGGGGGTAGACACCATATATTTT
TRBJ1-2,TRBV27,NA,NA,CASSLAGPVYGYTF,TGTGCCAGCAGTTTGGCGGGACCGGTCTATGGCTACACCTTC
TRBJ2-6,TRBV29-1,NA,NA,CSVEIRDSRSSGANVLTF,TGCAGCGTTGAAATCCGGGACTCGCGAAGCTCTGGGGCCAACGTCCTGACTTTC
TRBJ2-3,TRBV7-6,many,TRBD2,CASSLLAGSTDTQYF,TGTGCCAGCAGTTTACTAGCGGGCAGCACAGATACGCAGTATTTT
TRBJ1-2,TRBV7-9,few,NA,CASSQGVTF,TGTGCCAGCAGCCAAGGCGTAACCTTC
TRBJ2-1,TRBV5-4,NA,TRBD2,CASSIGLAGGSSYNEQFF,TGTGCCAGCAGCATTGGACTAGCGGGGGGTAGTTCCTACAATGAGCAGTTCTTC
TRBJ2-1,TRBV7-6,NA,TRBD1,CASSSETGNNNEQFF,TGTGCCAGCAGCTCCGAGACAGGGAATAACAATGAGCAGTTCTTC
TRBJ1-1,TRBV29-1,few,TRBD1,CSVRQGEAFF,TGCAGCGTTCGACAGGGAGAAGCTTTCTTT
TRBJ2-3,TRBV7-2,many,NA,CASSSDPTDTQYF,TGTGCCAGCAGCTCGGACCCAACAGATACGCAGTATTTT
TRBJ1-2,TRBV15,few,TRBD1,CATSRETGRRDYGYTF,TGTGCCACCAGCAGGGAGACAGGGAGGAGGGACTATGGCTACACCTTC
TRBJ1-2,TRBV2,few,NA,CASSEGHANHGYTF,TGTGCCAGCAGTGAAGGGCATGCGAACCATGGCTACACCTTC
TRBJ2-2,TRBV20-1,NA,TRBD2,CSASFTSGVYTGELFF,TGCAGTGCTAGTTTCACTAGCGGGGTTTACACCGGGGAGCTGTTTTTT